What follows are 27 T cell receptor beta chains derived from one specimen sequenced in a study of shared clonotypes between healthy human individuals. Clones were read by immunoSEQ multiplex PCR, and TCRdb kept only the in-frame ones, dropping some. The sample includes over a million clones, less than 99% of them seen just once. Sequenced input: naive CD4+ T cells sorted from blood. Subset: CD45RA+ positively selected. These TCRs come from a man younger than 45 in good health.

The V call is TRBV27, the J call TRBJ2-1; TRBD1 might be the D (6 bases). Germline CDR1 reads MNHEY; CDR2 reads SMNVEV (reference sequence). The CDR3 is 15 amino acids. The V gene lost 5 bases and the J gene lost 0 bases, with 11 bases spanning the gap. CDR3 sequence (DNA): TGTGCCAGCAGTCTAGGACAGATCTCCTACAATGAGCAGTTCTTC. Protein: CASSLGQISYNEQFF.

The CDR3 DNA follows: TGTGCCAGCAGTCGATCTCCCGGGGGTGGGGAGACCCAGTACTTC. This gives the protein CASSRSPGGGETQYF. The chain combines TRBV27 with TRBJ2-5, with D perhaps matching TRBD2 (6 bases). Trimming shortened V by 5 bases and J by 5 bases, and 18 bases separated the two germline ends. Germline assignment: CDR1 MNHEY and CDR2 SMNVEV (reference sequence). CDR3 size: 15 residues.

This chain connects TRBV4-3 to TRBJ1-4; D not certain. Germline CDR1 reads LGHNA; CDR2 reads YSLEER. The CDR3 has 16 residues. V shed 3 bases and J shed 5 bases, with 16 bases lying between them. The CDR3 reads CASSQERVWGNEKLFF. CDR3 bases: TGCGCCAGCAGCCAGGAGCGCGTTTGGGGAAATGAAAAACTGTTTTTT.

CDR3 bases: TGTGCCAGCAGTGAGAGCGGGAGTGGCACCGGGGAGCTGTTTTTT. This translates into CASSESGSGTGELFF. The rearrangement links TRBV2 to TRBJ2-2; 8 nucleotides agree with TRBD2. CDR3 length: 15 residues. Germline V gene lookup returns CDR1 SNHLY and CDR2 FYNNEI. With V trimmed by 3 bases and J by 4 bases, 4 bases remained unmatched. Complete variable domain (other parts from reference TRBV2 and TRBJ2-2): EPEVTQTPSHQVTQMGQEVILRCVPISNHLYFYWYRQILGQKVEFLVSFYNNEISEKSEIFDDQFSVERPDGSNFTLKIRSTKLEDSAMYFCASSESGSGTGELFFGEGSRLTVL.

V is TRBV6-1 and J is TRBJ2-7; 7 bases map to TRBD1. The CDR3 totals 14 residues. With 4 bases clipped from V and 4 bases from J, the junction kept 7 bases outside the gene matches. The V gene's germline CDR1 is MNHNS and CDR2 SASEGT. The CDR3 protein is CASSGVGGGYEQYF. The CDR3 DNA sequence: TGTGCCAGCAGTGGGGTAGGGGGCGGTTACGAGCAGTACTTC.

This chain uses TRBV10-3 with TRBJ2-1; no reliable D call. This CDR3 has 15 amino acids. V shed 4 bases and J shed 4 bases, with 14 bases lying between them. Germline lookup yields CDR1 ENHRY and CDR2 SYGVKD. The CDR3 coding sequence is TGTGCCATCAGTGGGGTGGTGGGTTCGTACAATGAGCAGTTCTTC. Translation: CAISGVVGSYNEQFF.

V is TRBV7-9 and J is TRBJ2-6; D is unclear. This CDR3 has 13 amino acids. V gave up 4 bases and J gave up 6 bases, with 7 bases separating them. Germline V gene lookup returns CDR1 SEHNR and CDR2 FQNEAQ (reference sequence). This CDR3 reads CASSSKEANVLTF. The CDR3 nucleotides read TGTGCCAGCAGCTCCAAAGAGGCCAACGTCCTGACTTTC.

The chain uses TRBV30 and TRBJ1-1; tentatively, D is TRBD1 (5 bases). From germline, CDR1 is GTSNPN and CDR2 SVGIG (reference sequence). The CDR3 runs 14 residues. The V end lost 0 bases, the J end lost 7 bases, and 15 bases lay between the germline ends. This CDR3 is CAWSVSRGRSEAFF. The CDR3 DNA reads TGTGCCTGGAGTGTTTCACGGGGGAGGAGTGAAGCTTTCTTT.

CDR3 sequence reads: CASSPGDKLYEQYF. As DNA, the CDR3 is TGTGCCAGCAGTCCCGGAGACAAGTTATACGAGCAGTACTTC. The rearrangement links TRBV28 to TRBJ2-7, with D unresolved. The CDR3 contains 14 residues. Germline V gene lookup returns CDR1 MDHEN and CDR2 SYDVKM. V shed 5 bases and J shed 4 bases, with 15 bases lying between them. The variable domain in full, with the rest retrieved from reference TRBV28 and TRBJ2-7, is DVKVTQSSRYLVKRTGEKVFLECVQDMDHENMFWYRQDPGLGLRLIYFSYDVKMKEKGDIPEGYSVSREKKERFSLILESASTNQTSMYLCASSPGDKLYEQYFGPGTRLTVT.

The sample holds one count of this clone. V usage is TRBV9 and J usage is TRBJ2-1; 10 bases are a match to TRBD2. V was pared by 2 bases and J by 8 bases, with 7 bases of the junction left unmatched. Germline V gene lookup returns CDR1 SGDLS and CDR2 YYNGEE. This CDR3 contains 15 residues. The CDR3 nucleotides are TGTGCCAGCAGCGTGTTGAGCGGGAGGGCCGATGAGCAGTTCTTC. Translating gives CASSVLSGRADEQFF.

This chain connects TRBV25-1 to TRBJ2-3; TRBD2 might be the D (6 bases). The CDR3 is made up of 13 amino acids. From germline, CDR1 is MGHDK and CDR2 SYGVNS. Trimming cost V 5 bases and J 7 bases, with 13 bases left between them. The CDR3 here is CASSPTRGNTQYF. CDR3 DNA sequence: TGTGCCAGCAGTCCCACGCGGGGTAATACGCAGTATTTT. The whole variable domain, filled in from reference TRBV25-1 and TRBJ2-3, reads EADIYQTPRYLVIGTGKKITLECSQTMGHDKMYWYQQDPGMELHLIHYSYGVNSTEKGDLSSESTVSRIRTEHFPLTLESARPSHTSQYLCASSPTRGNTQYFGPGTRLTVL.

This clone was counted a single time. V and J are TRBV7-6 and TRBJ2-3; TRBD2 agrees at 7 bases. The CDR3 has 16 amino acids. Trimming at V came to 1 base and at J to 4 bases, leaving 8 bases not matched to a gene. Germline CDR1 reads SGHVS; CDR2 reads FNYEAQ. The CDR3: CASSLDSRGSSDTQYF. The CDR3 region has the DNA TGTGCCAGCAGCTTAGATTCTCGCGGGAGCTCAGATACGCAGTATTTT.

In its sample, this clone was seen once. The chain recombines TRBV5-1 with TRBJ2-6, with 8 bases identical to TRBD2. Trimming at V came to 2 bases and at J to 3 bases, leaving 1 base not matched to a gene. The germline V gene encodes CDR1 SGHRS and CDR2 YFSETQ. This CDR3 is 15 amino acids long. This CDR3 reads CASSFSGIGANVLTF. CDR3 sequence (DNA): TGCGCCAGCAGCTTTAGCGGGATTGGGGCCAACGTCCTGACTTTC.

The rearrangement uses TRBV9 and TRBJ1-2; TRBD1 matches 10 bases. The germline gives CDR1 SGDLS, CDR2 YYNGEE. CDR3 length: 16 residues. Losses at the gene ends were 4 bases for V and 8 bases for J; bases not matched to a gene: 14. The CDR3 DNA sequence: TGTGCCAGCAGCACCCATAGGACCGGGACAGGGGACGGCTACACCTTC. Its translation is CASSTHRTGTGDGYTF.

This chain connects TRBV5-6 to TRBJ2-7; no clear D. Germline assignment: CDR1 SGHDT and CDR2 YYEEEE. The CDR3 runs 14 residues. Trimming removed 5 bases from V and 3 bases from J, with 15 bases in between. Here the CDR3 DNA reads TGTGCCAGCAGTCGACCAAGCCGGATCTACGAGCAGTACTTC. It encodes CASSRPSRIYEQYF.

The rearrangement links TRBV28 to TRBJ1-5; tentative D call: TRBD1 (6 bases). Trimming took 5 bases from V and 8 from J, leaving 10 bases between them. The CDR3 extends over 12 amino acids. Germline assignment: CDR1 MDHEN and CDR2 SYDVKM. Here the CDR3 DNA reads TGTGCCAGCAGTACAGGGATCAAGCCCCAGCATTTT. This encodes CASSTGIKPQHF.

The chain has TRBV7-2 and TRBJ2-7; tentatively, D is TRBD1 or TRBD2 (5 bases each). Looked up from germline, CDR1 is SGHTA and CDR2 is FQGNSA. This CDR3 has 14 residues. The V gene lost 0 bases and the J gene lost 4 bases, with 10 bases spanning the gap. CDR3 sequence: CASSLARGEYEQYF. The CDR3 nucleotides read TGTGCCAGCAGCTTAGCTCGGGGCGAATACGAGCAGTACTTC.

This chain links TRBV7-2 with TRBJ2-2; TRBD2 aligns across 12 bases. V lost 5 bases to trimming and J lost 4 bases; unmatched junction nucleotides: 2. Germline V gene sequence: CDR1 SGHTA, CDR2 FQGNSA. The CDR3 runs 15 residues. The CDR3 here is CASSPTSGSTGELFF. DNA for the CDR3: TGTGCCAGCAGCCCGACTAGCGGGAGCACCGGGGAGCTGTTTTTT.

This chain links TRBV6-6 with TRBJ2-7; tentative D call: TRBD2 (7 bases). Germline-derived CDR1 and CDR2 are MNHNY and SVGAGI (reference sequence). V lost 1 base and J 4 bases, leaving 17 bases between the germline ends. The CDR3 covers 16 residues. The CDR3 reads CASSYWGQGGDYEQYF. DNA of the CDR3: TGTGCCAGCAGTTACTGGGGGCAGGGAGGGGATTACGAGCAGTACTTC.

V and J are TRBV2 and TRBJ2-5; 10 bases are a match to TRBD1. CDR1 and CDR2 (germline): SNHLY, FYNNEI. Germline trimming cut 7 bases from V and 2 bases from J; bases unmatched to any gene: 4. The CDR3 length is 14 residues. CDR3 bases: TGTGCCAGCAACCGGGACAGGGGTCAAGAGACCCAGTACTTC. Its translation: CASNRDRGQETQYF.

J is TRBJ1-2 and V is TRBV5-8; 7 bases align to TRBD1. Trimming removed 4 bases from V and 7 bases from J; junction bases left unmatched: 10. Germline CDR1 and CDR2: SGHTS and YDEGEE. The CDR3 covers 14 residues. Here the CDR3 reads CASSLSQRGLGYTF. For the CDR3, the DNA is TGTGCCAGCAGCCTGTCACAAAGGGGGCTTGGCTACACCTTC.

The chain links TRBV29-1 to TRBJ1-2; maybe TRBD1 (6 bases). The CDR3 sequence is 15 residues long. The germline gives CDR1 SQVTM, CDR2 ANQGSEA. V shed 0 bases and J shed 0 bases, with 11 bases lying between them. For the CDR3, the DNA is TGCAGCGTTGAAGATCCCGGGGGCCCTAACTATGGCTACACCTTC. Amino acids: CSVEDPGGPNYGYTF.

Here the CDR3 reads CASSSRRVEAFF. In DNA form, the CDR3 reads TGTGCCAGCAGTTCCCGGCGGGTTGAAGCTTTCTTT. The chain links TRBV28 to TRBJ1-1; no definite D call. The V end lost 4 bases, the J end lost 7 bases, and 10 bases lay between the germline ends. The CDR3 covers 12 residues. CDR1 is MDHEN and CDR2 is SYDVKM in the germline V gene.

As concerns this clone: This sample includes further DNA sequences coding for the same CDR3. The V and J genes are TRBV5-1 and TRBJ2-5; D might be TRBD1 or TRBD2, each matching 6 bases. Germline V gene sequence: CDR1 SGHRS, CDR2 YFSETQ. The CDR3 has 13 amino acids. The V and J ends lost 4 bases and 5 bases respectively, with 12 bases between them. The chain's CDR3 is CASSPGGLETQYF. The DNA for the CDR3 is TGCGCCAGCAGCCCCGGGGGCCTGGAGACCCAGTACTTC.

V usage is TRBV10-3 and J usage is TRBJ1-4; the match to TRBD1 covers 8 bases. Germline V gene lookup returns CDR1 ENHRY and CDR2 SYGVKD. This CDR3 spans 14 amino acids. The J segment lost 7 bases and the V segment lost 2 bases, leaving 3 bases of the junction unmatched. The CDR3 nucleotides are TGTGCCATCAGTGAGCGGGGGACAGGTGAAAAACTGTTTTTT. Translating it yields CAISERGTGEKLFF.

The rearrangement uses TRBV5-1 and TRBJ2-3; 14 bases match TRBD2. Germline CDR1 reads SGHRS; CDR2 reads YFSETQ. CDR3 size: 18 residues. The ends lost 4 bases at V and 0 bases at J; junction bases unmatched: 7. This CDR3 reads CASSVPTSGRASTDTQYF. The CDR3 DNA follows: TGCGCCAGCAGCGTACCGACTAGCGGGAGGGCTAGCACAGATACGCAGTATTTT.

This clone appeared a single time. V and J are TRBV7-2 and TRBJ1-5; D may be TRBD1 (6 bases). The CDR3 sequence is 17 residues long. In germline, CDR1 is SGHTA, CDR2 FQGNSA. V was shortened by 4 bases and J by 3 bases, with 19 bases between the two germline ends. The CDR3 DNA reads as TGTGCCAGCAGCTCTTTCCCTAAGGGGGTTTCCAATCAGCCCCAGCATTTT. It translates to CASSSFPKGVSNQPQHF.